This T cell receptor beta chain was retrieved from a study of T cells in Graves' hyperthyroidism and ophthalmopathy (dated by TCRdb to the late 2010s). In terms of the full investigation: Peripheral blood samples were taken at initial diagnosis, before any treatment was given. A discovery cohort of around 100 patients, roughly 40 with Graves' ophthalmopathy and approximately 60 with stable Graves' hyperthyroidism, was used to find distinguishing TCR V-J signatures. Prospective prediction of ophthalmopathy was tested in an independent validation cohort consisting of about 20 hyperthyroidism patients and approximately 16 patients who later progressed to ophthalmopathy. For training and testing, the 100 or so patients in the discovery cohort were randomly divided in a 7:3 ratio. In addition, the study compared T-cell repertoires in thyroid tissue and in blood from about 6 Graves' hyperthyroidism patients. After blood sampling, hyperthyroidism patients were treated with methimazole at a starting dose of 30 mg daily, and ophthalmopathy patients were treated with high-dose intravenous methylprednisolone. The paper reports TCR Vbeta CDR3 sequencing of 135 peripheral blood samples: 43 ophthalmopathy, under 80 hyperthyroidism and approximately 17 progressor patients.

Stable Graves' hyperthyroidism was defined as the absence of progression to ophthalmopathy over 18 months of follow-up. Hyperthyroidism patients were newly diagnosed, with disease duration under 2 months, and aged 18 to 65 years. Exclusion was applied to patients with uncontrolled infections, other autoimmune diseases, pregnancy or lactation. Diagnoses were established on the basis of clinical symptoms, serum thyroxine and TRAb, thyroid ultrasound, and orbital computed tomography. Ficoll-Paque density gradient centrifugation was used to isolate PBMCs from 10 ml of fresh peripheral blood. Total RNA was extracted with Trizol reagent, and quality was checked on an Agilent 2100 Bioanalyzer. The full study reports these points: In validation, progression to ophthalmopathy was predicted by the model with 55% to 71% sensitivity and roughly 76% specificity, a median of approximately 7.1 months before onset. Blood samples also contained most of the expanded thyroid clonotypes (frequency above 0.001), which suggests that blood repertoires may reflect thyroid immune responses. Ophthalmopathy was separated from stable hyperthyroidism by a 13 V-J signature model, with just over 85% sensitivity and roughly 84% specificity obtained in cross-validation and 80%/75% obtained in testing. Sample size was not statistically predetermined, and blinding of investigators to group allocation was not performed.

On this clonotype itself: Its antigen remains undetermined. Sequence at one end of the junction differs from germline and may be a read error.

The germline V gene (reference sequence) supplies CDR1 LNHDA and CDR2 SQIVND. The cysteine opens and the phenylalanine closes a CDR3 of 15 amino acids. The sequence is cut down to CDR3 DNA, 45 bases in frame from base 1. TCR beta CDR3 regions were amplified from RNA transcripts. A first-round RT-PCR of the TCR CDR3 used the HTBI primer set with the Qiagen OneStep RT-PCR kit. Libraries were constructed in a second round of multiplex PCR, after which size selection and purification were carried out. Sequencing of the libraries was done on an Illumina HiSeq2000 using paired-end 100 bp reads. The study's own analysis went as follows. SOAPnuke was used to process the raw data, removing reads that contained adapters or uncalled bases, had a mean Phred below 15, or lacked an exact match to the constant primer or identifier. COPE v1.2.5 was used to merge high-quality paired reads, and clonotypes were defined as unique nucleotide sequences. MiTCR v1.1 was used to align the clonotypes against IMGT TRBV, TRBD and TRBJ reference segments. Only V-J combinations with frequency above 0.0001, covering 99% to 99.2% of repertoires, were analysed. The TCS score was defined as the ratio of F50 (clonal expansion) to E x V (chaos), calculated using BLOSUM62-based TCRdist between CDR3 peptides within each V-J. Welch's t-statistics and random forest reduced around 520 V-J features to 13, which were used in a naive Bayes classifier (R e1071). The raw public reads went through TCRdb reprocessing: fastp at Q25, MiXCR clone calling, in-frame beta chains kept. Each entry is one CDR3 protein sequence, shown with its most common DNA and genes. The V and J calls shown here were made by TCRdb, not taken from the authors' results. The sample contains hundreds of thousands of distinct CDR3 sequences, around 14% of them found a single time. The ten largest clones take up 9.2% of the sample.

This TCR was recovered from a woman aged 18-29 years with Graves' hyperthyroidism. The material sequenced was blood. The chain joins TRBV19 to TRBJ2-5; 7 central bases correspond to TRBD2. The bases read TGTGCCAGTAGCATAGGACGCGGGGGATATCAGACCCAGTACTTC. The encoded protein is CASSIGRGGYQTQYF.